A single sample is the source of the 4 T cell receptor beta chains below, sequenced in a study of shared clonotypes between healthy human individuals (dated by TCRdb to 2018 to 2021). The protocol used for the library was the immunoSEQ multiplex PCR assay. TCRdb limited this immuneACCESS table to in-frame rearrangements with V and J called. A share of clones is missing; checked studies link under half to unresolved V genes, and the rest is unexplained. The sample profile shows roughly 680,000 clones; approximately 77% of them were found once. More than 1.5% of the sample belongs to the ten largest clones. Sequences were obtained from memory CD4+ T cells sorted from blood. What the cell subset or site label conveys for this sample: CD45RA-negative fraction. The receptor source for this set is a young woman in good health.

J is TRBJ2-2 and V is TRBV7-9, with D possibly matching TRBD2 (6 bases). Germline lookup yields CDR1 SEHNR and CDR2 FQNEAQ (reference sequence). The CDR3 spans 15 residues. Trimming took off 1 base at V and 4 bases at J, with 10 bases between the two ends. CDR3 region: CASSLVLASTGELFF. The CDR3 DNA reads TGTGCCAGCAGCTTAGTTCTAGCGTCCACCGGGGAGCTGTTTTTT.

Only a few counts were recorded for this clone. The genes are TRBV28 and TRBJ1-5; no firm D call. Looked up from germline, CDR1 is MDHEN and CDR2 is SYDVKM. The CDR3 contains 13 residues. The V gene lost 6 bases and the J gene lost 6 bases, with 12 bases spanning the gap. CDR3 nucleotides: TGTGCCAGCAGCCCCGTGAGGGTTCAGCCCCAGCATTTT. Its translation is CASSPVRVQPQHF.

The chain carries TRBV28 and TRBJ2-1; D is uncertain. The CDR3 has 14 residues. The ends were cut back, 7 bases at V and 5 bases at J, with 15 bases in the middle. CDR1 is MDHEN and CDR2 is SYDVKM in the germline V gene. Here the CDR3 DNA reads TGTGCCAGCACCCTGAGGCAGCGTGACAATGAGCAGTTCTTC. Its protein is CASTLRQRDNEQFF.

The J gene is TRBJ1-2, the V gene TRBV5-4, with unresolved D. CDR1 and CDR2 (germline): SGHNT, YYREEE (reference sequence). Trimming removed 0 bases from V and 5 bases from J, with 8 bases in between. The CDR3 runs 13 residues. The CDR3 nucleotides read TGTGCCAGCAGCTTGGGCGACGGTTATGGCTACACCTTC. Encoded protein: CASSLGDGYGYTF.